This T cell receptor (beta chain) appears in the sequencing data of a study of cytomegalovirus exposure and HLA in healthy donors. General study findings and limits: What was likely a sequencing artifact was a cluster of highly shared sequence variants.

With 60 Vbeta and 13 Jbeta primers, the PCR was carried out. Sequencing used immunoSEQ multiplex PCR; TCRdb keeps in-frame clones, though not all of them. The top ten hold around 4% of the sample, which has roughly 120,000 clones, 74% seen once. CDR1 is SGHDT, CDR2 YYEEEE, per germline. The V gene end was trimmed by 3 bases and the J gene end by 4 bases; junction bases not matched to a gene: 5. The CDR3 runs 14 residues. A remark on this clone: Its specificity is unknown.

The sequence was collected from a woman in her 40s in good health and CMV-seropositive. The chain recombines TRBV5-6 with TRBJ2-7; TRBD1 matches at 9 bases. The sample comprised PBMCs. The CDR3 DNA is TGTGCCAGCAGCTCTCAACAGGGGGCGTACGAGCAGTACTTC. This sequence encodes CASSSQQGAYEQYF.